Below, 30 T cell receptor beta chains from the same sample are listed, as sequenced in a study of immune evolution from preneoplasia to lung adenocarcinoma. The table came from immunoSEQ multiplex PCR; TCRdb's copy has only in-frame clones and leaves some out. The sample has thousands of clones, 80% seen once. The sequencing sample was made of FFPE invasive lung adenocarcinoma tissue. These receptors were collected from a person in their sixties or seventies with lung adenocarcinoma.

The CDR3 protein is CATSRDELASGSPDNEQFF. CDR3 bases: TGTGCCACCAGCAGAGATGAGTTGGCTAGCGGGAGCCCAGACAATGAGCAGTTCTTC. The V call is TRBV15, the J call TRBJ2-1; TRBD2 aligns across 10 bases. The CDR3 contains 19 residues. Germline loops: CDR1 LNHNV, CDR2 YYDKDF (reference sequence). V was clipped by 0 bases and J by 5 bases; unmatched bases: 13.

The rearrangement joins TRBV9 to TRBJ2-3, with 7 bases aligning to TRBD1. J lost 2 bases, V lost 7 bases, and 10 bases had no gene match. Germline V CDR1 and CDR2: SGDLS, YYNGEE. The CDR3 consists of 15 residues. The CDR3 region has the DNA TGTGCCAGCGCCGTCGGGGACAGTCCCACAGATACGCAGTATTTT. Translation gives CASAVGDSPTDTQYF.

The V gene is TRBV27, the J gene TRBJ2-3, with D unresolved. Deletions cut 4 bases from V and 4 bases from J, with 9 bases between. CDR3 length: 13 residues. Germline-derived CDR1 and CDR2 are MNHEY and SMNVEV (reference sequence). This chain's CDR3 is CASSSRRPDTQYF. The CDR3 coding sequence is TGTGCCAGCAGTTCTAGGCGGCCAGATACGCAGTATTTT.

The chain uses TRBV18 and TRBJ2-3; 10 positions agree with TRBD2. CDR1 and CDR2 (germline): KGHSH, LQKENI. The length of the CDR3 is 17 residues. V lost 1 base to trimming and J lost 5 bases; unmatched junction nucleotides: 9. The CDR3 coding sequence is TGTGCCAGCTCACCACGGGCGGCTAGCGGGAGAGGAGATACGCAGTATTTT. This encodes CASSPRAASGRGDTQYF.

Worth noting for this clone: Within the sample, other DNA sequences also encode this same CDR3. The chain uses TRBV5-1 and TRBJ1-2; TRBD1 agrees at 9 bases. This CDR3 has 14 amino acids. Germline V CDR1 and CDR2: SGHRS, YFSETQ. Trimming at V came to 6 bases and at J to 5 bases, leaving 8 bases not matched to a gene. In nucleotides, the CDR3 is TGCGCCAGCACCCCCGGGACAGGGCCTTATGGCTACACCTTC. It codes for CASTPGTGPYGYTF.

The chain joins TRBV4-1 to TRBJ2-1; D not certain. V lost 0 bases and J 5 bases, leaving 5 bases between the germline ends. The CDR3 spans 13 residues. CDR1 is MGHRA and CDR2 is YSYEKL in the germline V gene. CDR3 amino acids: CASSQDFHNEQFF. As DNA, the CDR3 is TGCGCCAGCAGCCAAGATTTCCACAATGAGCAGTTCTTC.

The chain joins TRBV4-2 to TRBJ2-3, with 10 positions matching TRBD2. Looked up from germline, CDR1 is LGHNA and CDR2 is YNFKEQ. Trimming cost V 1 base and J 4 bases; bases outside gene matches: 2. The CDR3 loop spans 15 amino acids. The CDR3 loop reads CASSQASGSPDTQYF. CDR3 DNA: TGTGCCAGCAGCCAAGCTAGCGGGAGTCCAGATACGCAGTATTTT.

Points on this clone: No conserved phenylalanine or tryptophan is present at the end of the CDR3, so a read error is the likely explanation. This chain uses TRBV18 with TRBJ1-1, with a weak D call TRBD1 (6 bases). CDR1 is KGHSH and CDR2 is LQKENI in the germline V gene. Trimming left V 0 bases short and J 4 bases short, with 12 bases between. This CDR3 has 15 amino acids. The DNA of the CDR3 is TGTGCCAGCTCACCACCGAGGGGGACGCGCACTGAAGCTTTCCTT. It is translated as CASSPPRGTRTEAFL.

The chain employs TRBV19 and TRBJ2-4; 8 nucleotides line up with TRBD2. Germline V CDR1 and CDR2: LNHDA, SQIVND (reference sequence). The CDR3 is 17 residues long. The V segment lost 10 bases and the J segment 0 bases; nucleotides outside the gene matches: 14. CDR3 DNA sequence: TGTGCCACGGGGGGGCCAGGCGATATTCTAGCCAAAAACATTCAGTACTTC. Translating it yields CATGGPGDILAKNIQYF.

This clone was counted a few times. The gene calls are TRBV28 and TRBJ2-7, with no clear D. Per the germline V gene, CDR1 is MDHEN and CDR2 is SYDVKM. The V end lost 2 bases, the J end lost 5 bases, and 7 bases lay between the germline ends. This CDR3 contains 12 residues. CDR3 loop: CASSLARNEQYF. The CDR3 DNA reads TGTGCCAGCAGTTTAGCGCGGAACGAGCAGTACTTC.

The gene calls are TRBV6-1 and TRBJ2-7; 7 bases align to TRBD1. After removal of 1 base from V and 0 bases from J, the junction contained 0 bases not matched to a gene. Germline V lookup: CDR1 MNHNS, CDR2 SASEGT. The CDR3 consists of 14 residues. The CDR3 is CASSEGDSSYEQYF. The CDR3 coding sequence is TGTGCCAGCAGTGAAGGGGACAGCTCCTACGAGCAGTACTTC.

This clone was seen only once. This rearrangement joins TRBV5-1 to TRBJ1-2, with 11 nucleotides matching TRBD1. This CDR3 has 15 amino acids. Germline V gene data show CDR1 as SGHRS and CDR2 as YFSETQ. V shed 2 bases and J 7 bases; nucleotides not matched to a gene: 7. The CDR3 loop reads CASSFLGQGAGGYTF. CDR3 nucleotide sequence: TGCGCCAGCAGCTTCTTAGGACAGGGGGCCGGTGGCTACACCTTC.

The rearrangement links TRBV29-1 to TRBJ2-2; 7 bases are a match to TRBD2. The CDR3 has 19 residues. Germline V gives CDR1 SQVTM, CDR2 ANQGSEA. With 0 bases clipped from V and 0 bases from J, the junction kept 13 bases outside the gene matches. The CDR3 here is CSVEDPASGTLANTGELFF. CDR3 DNA sequence: TGCAGCGTTGAAGATCCGGCTAGCGGCACACTCGCGAACACCGGGGAGCTGTTTTTT.

In this sample, this clone turned up once. The J gene is TRBJ2-7, the V gene TRBV10-1, with a weak D call TRBD1 (5 bases). Per germline, CDR1 WNHNN and CDR2 SYGVQD (reference sequence). V shed 5 bases and J shed 6 bases, with 17 bases lying between them. The CDR3 runs 14 residues. CDR3 loop: CASSPQAGYGEQYF. CDR3 DNA: TGCGCCAGCAGTCCGCAGGCAGGGTATGGCGAGCAGTACTTC.

In its sample, this clone was seen once. The genes are TRBV6-4 and TRBJ1-1, with D unresolved. CDR3 size: 14 residues. Germline V gene sequence: CDR1 MRHNA, CDR2 SNTAGT. Trimming left V 2 bases short and J 1 base short, with 8 bases between. CDR3 sequence: CASSDTAENTEAFF. The CDR3 nucleotides are TGTGCCAGCAGTGACACAGCCGAGAACACTGAAGCTTTCTTT.

This sequence joins TRBV5-1 and TRBJ2-7, with D tentatively TRBD1 (5 bases). Germline V lookup: CDR1 SGHRS, CDR2 YFSETQ. This CDR3 spans 13 amino acids. Trimming cost V 0 bases and J 9 bases, with 13 bases left between them. CDR3 DNA: TGCGCCAGCAGCTTGGGTGACAGCTCGGGGCAGTACTTC. Protein: CASSLGDSSGQYF.

The rearrangement links TRBV29-1 to TRBJ1-2; no firm D call. V gave up 8 bases and J gave up 7 bases, with 14 bases separating them. CDR1 is SQVTM and CDR2 is ANQGSEA in the germline V gene. The CDR3 loop spans 11 amino acids. In nucleotides, the CDR3 is TGCAGCACCACTGAGGGTTTTGGCTACACCTTC. Translating it yields CSTTEGFGYTF.

The chain joins TRBV5-1 to TRBJ1-5; D not certain. V lost 0 bases, J lost 7 bases, and 8 bases lay in between. From germline, CDR1 is SGHRS and CDR2 YFSETQ. This CDR3 contains 13 residues. This chain's CDR3 is CASSLDAGQPQHF. The CDR3 nucleotides read TGCGCCAGCAGCTTGGACGCGGGACAGCCCCAGCATTTT.

The chain links TRBV18 to TRBJ1-4; D gene uncertain. CDR3 length: 15 residues. Trimming shortened V by 4 bases and J by 4 bases, and 13 bases separated the two germline ends. From germline, CDR1 is KGHSH and CDR2 LQKENI. The CDR3 coding sequence is TGTGCCAGCTCACTACCATCGGGAAGTAATGAAAAACTGTTTTTT. Its protein product is CASSLPSGSNEKLFF.

This clone was seen a handful of times. The chain has TRBV28 and TRBJ1-3, with 9 bases identical to TRBD1. J lost 5 bases, V lost 1 base, and 9 bases had no gene match. Germline CDR1 MDHEN, CDR2 SYDVKM. The CDR3 contains 17 residues. Written as DNA, the CDR3 is TGTGCCAGCAGTTTATCATCGAAAGGGACAGGGCGAAACACCATATATTTT. Its translation is CASSLSSKGTGRNTIYF.

This sequence joins TRBV9 and TRBJ2-3, with 8 bases identical to TRBD2. Germline CDR1 is SGDLS and CDR2 is YYNGEE. The V gene end was trimmed by 4 bases and the J gene end by 4 bases; junction bases not matched to a gene: 14. This CDR3 is 17 amino acids long. The CDR3: CASSPMQAGVSPDTQYF. The CDR3 DNA follows: TGTGCCAGCAGCCCGATGCAAGCGGGAGTGTCTCCAGATACGCAGTATTTT.

The V and J genes are TRBV29-1 and TRBJ1-1; tentative D call: TRBD1 (5 bases). Deletions cut 7 bases from V and 1 base from J, with 13 bases between. The germline CDR1 and CDR2 sequences are SQVTM and ANQGSEA. The CDR3 sequence is 13 residues long. The CDR3 sequence: CSAGGLGNTEAFF. CDR3 coding DNA: TGCAGCGCCGGGGGTCTCGGGAACACTGAAGCTTTCTTT.

The J gene is TRBJ2-2, the V gene TRBV28; 8 bases fit TRBD1. The CDR3 has 14 amino acids. Germline CDR1 is MDHEN and CDR2 is SYDVKM. The V gene end was trimmed by 3 bases and the J gene end by 7 bases; junction bases not matched to a gene: 4. CDR3 loop: CASSFDRGNGELFF. CDR3 nucleotides: TGTGCCAGCAGTTTTGACAGGGGTAACGGGGAGCTGTTTTTT.

This chain joins TRBV18 and TRBJ2-7; 9 bases align to TRBD1. With V trimmed by 5 bases and J by 6 bases, 8 bases remained unmatched. CDR3 length: 14 amino acids. Looked up from germline, CDR1 is KGHSH and CDR2 is LQKENI. CDR3 coding DNA: TGTGCCAGCTCATCCCGCCGGACAGGGGTCGAGCAGTACTTC. Translation: CASSSRRTGVEQYF. The variable domain in full, with the rest retrieved from reference TRBV18 and TRBJ2-7, is NAGVMQNPRHLVRRRGQEARLRCSPMKGHSHVYWYRQLPEEGLKFMVYLQKENIIDESGMPKERFSAEFPKEGPSILRIQQVVRGDSAAYFCASSSRRTGVEQYFGPGTRLTVT.

The chain links TRBV21-1 to TRBJ1-1. TRBV21-1 is labeled a pseudogene. This CDR3 is built from 15 residues. CDR3 DNA: TGTGCCAGCAGCTGGGGTCGGATCTCTTACACTGAAGCTTTCTTT. Translated: CASSWGRISYTEAFF.

The rearrangement joins TRBV6-5 to TRBJ1-1; D remains ambiguous. Germline V gene data show CDR1 as MNHEY and CDR2 as SVGAGI. The CDR3 spans 12 residues. V lost 10 bases, J lost 3 bases, and 12 bases lay in between. The CDR3 spells CATQGRHTEAFF. For the CDR3, the DNA is TGTGCCACTCAAGGGAGGCACACTGAAGCTTTCTTT.

About this clone: In the same sample, other DNA sequences code for this CDR3. The chain combines TRBV7-2 with TRBJ2-6; TRBD1 agrees at 9 bases. Germline-derived CDR1 and CDR2 are SGHTA and FQGNSA. V trimming: 3 bases; J trimming: 0 bases; junction bases outside the gene matches: 0. The length of the CDR3 is 16 residues. The CDR3: CASSLTGGSGANVLTF. The CDR3 DNA reads as TGTGCCAGCAGCTTGACAGGGGGCTCTGGGGCCAACGTCCTGACTTTC.

The chain carries TRBV28 and TRBJ2-1; D possibly matches TRBD1 or TRBD2 (5 bases each). Trimming stripped 3 bases from V and 9 bases from J, with 9 bases between. Germline lookup yields CDR1 MDHEN and CDR2 SYDVKM. The CDR3 runs 12 residues. This chain's CDR3 is CASSFLGREQFF. In nucleotides, the CDR3 is TGTGCCAGCAGTTTTTTGGGACGTGAGCAGTTCTTC.

The chain employs TRBV7-8 and TRBJ2-5, with D tentatively TRBD1 or TRBD2 (6 bases each). Germline values: CDR1 SGHVS, CDR2 FQNEAQ. The CDR3 length is 15 residues. The V end lost 2 bases, the J end lost 5 bases, and 15 bases lay between the germline ends. CDR3 in DNA: TGTGCCAGCAGCTTAAGGGGACACAGCGGGGAGACCCAGTACTTC. Protein: CASSLRGHSGETQYF.

The chain employs TRBV25-1 and TRBJ1-1; no reliable D call. This CDR3 is 11 amino acids long. CDR1 MGHDK and CDR2 SYGVNS come from the germline V gene. Trimming stripped 1 base from V and 6 bases from J, with 3 bases between. The CDR3 reads CASSEFAEAFF. CDR3 in DNA: TGTGCCAGCAGTGAATTTGCTGAAGCTTTCTTT.